The 6 T cell receptor beta chains in this list originate from one sample, sequenced in a study of T cell responses to AZD1222 COVID-19 vaccine (dated by TCRdb to the early 2020s). The time point label for this specimen denotes: baseline before first vaccination. The library came from the immunoSEQ multiplex PCR assay. The clones in this table, taken by TCRdb from immuneACCESS, are in-frame only. Not every clone is retained; where verified, under half of the shortfall comes from an unresolved V gene, and the cause of the rest is unknown. For this sample the table gives some 120,000 clones, of which around 87% were detected only once. The ten biggest clones cover roughly 1.5% of the sample. The sample in question was peripheral blood, obtained on day 0 of AZD1222 vaccination. The receptors come from an adult in good health.

A single count supports this clone. The V call is TRBV14, the J call TRBJ2-7; D gene unclear. V lost 4 bases and J 0 bases, leaving 10 bases between the germline ends. This CDR3 contains 14 residues. Germline V CDR1 and CDR2: SGHDN, FVKESK. The CDR3 bases are TGTGCCAGCAGCCTTTACCGAGACTCCTACGAGCAGTACTTC. This gives the protein CASSLYRDSYEQYF.

V usage is TRBV20-1 and J usage is TRBJ1-5; unclear D gene. Germline assignment: CDR1 DFQATT and CDR2 SNEGSKA (reference sequence). Trimming removed 6 bases at V and 5 bases at J, with 8 bases between. The CDR3 runs 11 residues. The CDR3 protein is CSAVGDQPQHF. DNA for the CDR3: TGCAGTGCGGTCGGTGATCAGCCCCAGCATTTT.

V usage is TRBV5-1 and J usage is TRBJ2-1; unclear D gene. The V gene's germline CDR1 is SGHRS and CDR2 YFSETQ. This CDR3 has 12 amino acids. V gave up 0 bases and J gave up 8 bases, with 6 bases separating them. CDR3 protein: CASSLDQDEQFF. Here the CDR3 DNA reads TGCGCCAGCAGCTTGGATCAGGATGAGCAGTTCTTC.

The rearrangement uses TRBV30 and TRBJ2-7; no reliable D call. Germline V gene sequence: CDR1 GTSNPN, CDR2 SVGIG (reference sequence). The length of the CDR3 is 13 residues. Trimming shortened V by 2 bases and J by 0 bases, and 8 bases separated the two germline ends. The CDR3 region has the DNA TGTGCCTGGAGTTCCGACGGCTCCTACGAGCAGTACTTC. Translation gives CAWSSDGSYEQYF.

CDR3 sequence: CASSRDRHTQYF. CDR3 nucleotides: TGTGCCAGCAGTCGGGACAGACATACGCAGTATTTT. The chain couples TRBV6-5 to TRBJ2-3; 7 nucleotides match TRBD1. Looked up from germline, CDR1 is MNHEY and CDR2 is SVGAGI. V was pared by 5 bases and J by 7 bases, with 3 bases of the junction left unmatched. The length of the CDR3 is 12 residues.

V usage is TRBV5-8 and J usage is TRBJ1-5, with 8 nucleotides matching TRBD1. CDR1 is SGHTS, CDR2 YDEGEE, per germline. This CDR3 contains 15 residues. With V trimmed by 4 bases and J by 6 bases, 9 bases remained unmatched. The CDR3 DNA follows: TGTGCCAGCAGCCAGGGACAGGTCATATCTCAGCCCCAGCATTTT. This gives the protein CASSQGQVISQPQHF.